The text below deals with one TCR beta chain. The conserved phenylalanine or tryptophan normally closing the CDR3 is absent here, so this likely arose from a read error. The germline gives CDR1 MDHEN, CDR2 SYDVKM. The CDR3 spans 16 residues. The entry originates in a study of prognosis after radiotherapy for stage I lung cancer. The genomic DNA TCR beta CDR3 region underwent two rounds of multiplex PCR. During first-round PCR, primers specific to each TRBV and TRBJ gene were used. TCRdb ran MiXCR on the multiplex PCR reads and lists one entry per CDR3 protein. The data contain around 14,000 distinct CDR3 sequences, more than 35% of them singletons.

Source: PBMCs, taken before or after stereotactic body radiation therapy (not recorded which). The chain has TRBV28 and TRBJ2-5, with a weak D call TRBD2 (5 bases). This sequence was found in a donor over 45 with non-small cell lung cancer. CDR3 sequence reads: CASSLLSSGIQDTQYL. The CDR3 nucleotides read TGTGCCAGCAGTTTACTTTCCAGCGGTATCCAAGATACCCAGTACCTC.